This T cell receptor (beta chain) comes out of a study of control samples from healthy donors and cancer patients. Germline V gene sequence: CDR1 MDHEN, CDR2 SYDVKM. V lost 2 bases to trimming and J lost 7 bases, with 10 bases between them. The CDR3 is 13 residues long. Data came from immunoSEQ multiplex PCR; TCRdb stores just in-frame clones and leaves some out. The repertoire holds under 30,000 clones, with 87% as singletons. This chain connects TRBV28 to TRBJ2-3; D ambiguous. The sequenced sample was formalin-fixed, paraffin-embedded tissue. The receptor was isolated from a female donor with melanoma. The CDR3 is CASSLGRENTQYF. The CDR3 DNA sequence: TGTGCCAGCAGTTTAGGAAGGGAAAATACGCAGTATTTT.